This T cell receptor beta chain was recovered during a study of shared clonotypes between healthy human individuals. Overall study: Three CD4 naive, three CD4 memory, two CD8 naive and one CD8 memory plate were used per donor. Study-level findings and limits: Only blood was sampled, and tissue TCR repertoires likely differ from blood ones.

Note on this clone: Antigen unknown.

The protocol was immunoSEQ multiplex PCR, while the TCRdb copy is restricted to in-frame clones and leaves out a portion. The repertoire holds millions of clones, with about 92% as singletons. Between the trimmed V and J ends, which lost 6 bases and 9 bases, there was a span of 9 bases. Germline CDR1 reads SEHNR; CDR2 reads FQNEAQ (reference sequence). The CDR3 spans 11 residues. In the naive CD8 group, cells lacked CD45RO and were positively selected for CCR7, so terminally differentiated effector memory CD45RA+ cells were left out. The clonotype originates from a man younger than 35 in good health. Some clones in this sample may be carry-over from other donors' samples. Sequencing was performed on naive CD8+ T cells from PBMCs. The chain uses TRBV7-9 and TRBJ2-1, with D possibly matching TRBD2 (5 bases). The CDR3: CASSGGFEQFF. The DNA for the CDR3 is TGTGCCAGCAGTGGCGGGTTTGAGCAGTTCTTC.